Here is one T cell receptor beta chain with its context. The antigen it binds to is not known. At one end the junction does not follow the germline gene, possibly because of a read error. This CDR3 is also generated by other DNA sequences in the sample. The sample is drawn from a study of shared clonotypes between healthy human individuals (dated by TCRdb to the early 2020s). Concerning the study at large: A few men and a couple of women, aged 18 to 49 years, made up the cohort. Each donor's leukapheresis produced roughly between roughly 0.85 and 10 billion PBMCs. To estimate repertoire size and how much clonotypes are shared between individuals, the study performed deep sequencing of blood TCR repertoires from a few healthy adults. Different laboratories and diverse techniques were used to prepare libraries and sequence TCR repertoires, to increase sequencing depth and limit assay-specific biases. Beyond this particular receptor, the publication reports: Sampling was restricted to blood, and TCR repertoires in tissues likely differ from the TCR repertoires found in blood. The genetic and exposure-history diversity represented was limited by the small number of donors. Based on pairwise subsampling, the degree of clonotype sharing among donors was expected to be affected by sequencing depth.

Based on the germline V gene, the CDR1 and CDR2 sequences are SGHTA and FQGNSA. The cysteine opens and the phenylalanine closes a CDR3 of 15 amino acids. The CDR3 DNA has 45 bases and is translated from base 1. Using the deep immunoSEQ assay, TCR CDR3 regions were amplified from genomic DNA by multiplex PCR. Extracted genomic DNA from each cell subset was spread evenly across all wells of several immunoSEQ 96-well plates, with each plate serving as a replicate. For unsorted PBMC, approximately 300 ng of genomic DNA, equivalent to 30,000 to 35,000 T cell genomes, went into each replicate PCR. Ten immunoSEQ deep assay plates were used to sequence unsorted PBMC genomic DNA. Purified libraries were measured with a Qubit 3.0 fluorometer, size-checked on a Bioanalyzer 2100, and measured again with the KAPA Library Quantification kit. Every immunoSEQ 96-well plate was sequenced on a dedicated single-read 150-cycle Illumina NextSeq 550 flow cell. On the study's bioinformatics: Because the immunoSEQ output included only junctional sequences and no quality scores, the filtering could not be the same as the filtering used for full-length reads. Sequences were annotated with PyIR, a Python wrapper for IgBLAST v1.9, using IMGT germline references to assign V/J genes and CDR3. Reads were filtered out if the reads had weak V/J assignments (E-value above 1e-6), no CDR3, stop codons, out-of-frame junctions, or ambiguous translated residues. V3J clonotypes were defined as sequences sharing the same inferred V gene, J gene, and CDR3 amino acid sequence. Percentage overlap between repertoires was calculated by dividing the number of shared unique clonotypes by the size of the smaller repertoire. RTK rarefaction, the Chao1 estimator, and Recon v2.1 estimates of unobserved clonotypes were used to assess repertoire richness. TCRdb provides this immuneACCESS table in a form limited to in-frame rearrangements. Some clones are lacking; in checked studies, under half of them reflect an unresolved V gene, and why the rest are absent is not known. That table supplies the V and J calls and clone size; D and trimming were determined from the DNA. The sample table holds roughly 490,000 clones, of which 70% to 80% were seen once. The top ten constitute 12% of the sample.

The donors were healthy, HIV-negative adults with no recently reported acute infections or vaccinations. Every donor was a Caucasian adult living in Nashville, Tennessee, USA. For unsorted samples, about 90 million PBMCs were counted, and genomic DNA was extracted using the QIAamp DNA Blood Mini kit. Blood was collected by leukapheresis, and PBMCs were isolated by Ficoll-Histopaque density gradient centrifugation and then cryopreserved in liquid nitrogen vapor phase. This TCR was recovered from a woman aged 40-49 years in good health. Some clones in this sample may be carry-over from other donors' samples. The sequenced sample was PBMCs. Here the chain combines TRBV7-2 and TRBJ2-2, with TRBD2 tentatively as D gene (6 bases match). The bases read TGTGCCAGCAGCTTCGGGGGTGAGAGAACCGGAGAGCTGTTTTTT. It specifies CASSFGGERTGELFF.